One and the same sample provided the 8 T cell receptor beta chains below, sequenced in a study of T cells after posttransplantation cyclophosphamide. Sequenced by immunoSEQ multiplex PCR; TCRdb stores in-frame clones only, minus some. The sample has 25,000 or so clones, roughly 88% seen once. Input material: PBMCs. The receptors shown here come from a woman aged 55 to 70 with a blood cancer, CMV-positive, and with a related stem cell donor.

The gene calls are TRBV6-1 and TRBJ1-2; D is perhaps TRBD1 (6 bases). Germline CDR1 reads MNHNS; CDR2 reads SASEGT. The V and J ends lost 2 bases and 2 bases respectively, with 12 bases between them. The CDR3 is 15 amino acids. The CDR3 loop is CASSEKQGSNYGYTF. CDR3 DNA: TGTGCCAGCAGTGAAAAACAGGGTTCCAACTATGGCTACACCTTC.

The chain couples TRBV10-3 to TRBJ2-7; 12 bases match TRBD1. Germline trimming cut 4 bases from V and 2 bases from J; bases unmatched to any gene: 3. Germline values: CDR1 ENHRY, CDR2 SYGVKD. This CDR3 is built from 15 residues. CDR3 DNA sequence: TGTGCCATCAGTGGAGGGACAGGGGGCCCCTACGAGCAGTACTTC. Protein product: CAISGGTGGPYEQYF.

This chain joins TRBV27 and TRBJ1-5; tentatively, D is TRBD1 (5 bases). Trimming left V 4 bases short and J 1 base short, with 5 bases between. This CDR3 spans 13 amino acids. Looked up from germline, CDR1 is MNHEY and CDR2 is SMNVEV (reference sequence). The CDR3 spells CASSYRSNQPQHF. As DNA, the CDR3 is TGTGCCAGCAGTTACAGGAGCAATCAGCCCCAGCATTTT.

The chain couples TRBV6-5 to TRBJ2-7, with 10 bases that match TRBD1. Per germline, CDR1 MNHEY and CDR2 SVGAGI. The length of the CDR3 is 15 residues. V shed 6 bases, J shed 5 bases, and the junction held 10 bases outside the gene matches. The CDR3 bases are TGTGCCAGCAGCCCGGGACAGGGGCTCTCTCACGAGCAGTACTTC. Translation gives CASSPGQGLSHEQYF.

The J gene is TRBJ2-3, the V gene TRBV4-1; 8 nucleotides align to TRBD2. The germline gives CDR1 MGHRA, CDR2 YSYEKL. This CDR3 comprises 17 residues. With 1 base clipped from V and 6 bases from J, the junction kept 12 bases outside the gene matches. The CDR3 region has the DNA TGCGCCAGCAGCCAAGGTACCAGCGGGAGCTCCTTGGATACGCAGTATTTT. It codes for CASSQGTSGSSLDTQYF.

The chain recombines TRBV9 with TRBJ1-5; perhaps TRBD1 as D (5 bases). CDR3 length equals 16 residues. Germline values: CDR1 SGDLS, CDR2 YYNGEE. V lost 4 bases, J lost 2 bases, and 16 bases lay in between. CDR3 bases: TGTGCCAGCAGCCCAGATCCTGGGGGGGGCAATCAGCCCCAGCATTTT. As protein: CASSPDPGGGNQPQHF. The full variable domain, in which reference TRBV9 and TRBJ1-5 provide the parts outside the CDR3, is DSGVTQTPKHLITATGQRVTLRCSPRSGDLSVYWYQQSLDQGLQFLIQYYNGEERAKGNILERFSAQQFPDLHSELNLSSLELGDSALYFCASSPDPGGGNQPQHFGDGTRLSIL.

The J gene is TRBJ2-5, the V gene TRBV6-1; 7 bases fit TRBD2. This CDR3 contains 12 residues. Trimming cost V 9 bases and J 7 bases; bases outside gene matches: 8. Germline V gene lookup returns CDR1 MNHNS and CDR2 SASEGT. CDR3 in amino acids: CASQEGRGTQYF. The CDR3, as DNA: TGTGCCAGTCAGGAGGGGAGGGGGACCCAGTACTTC.

The chain links TRBV20-1 to TRBJ2-7; 7 nucleotides align to TRBD2. CDR1 and CDR2 from the germline V gene are DFQATT and SNEGSKA (reference sequence). The ends lost 7 bases at V and 2 bases at J; junction bases unmatched: 2. This CDR3 region has 11 residues. The CDR3 loop is CSVGTTYEQYF. The CDR3 nucleotides read TGCAGTGTCGGGACTACCTACGAGCAGTACTTC.